A single sample gave rise to the 17 T cell receptor beta chains below, sequenced in a study of blood T cell repertoires in COVID-19. Generated by immunoSEQ multiplex PCR, the TCRdb table keeps only in-frame clones and is missing some. The table includes 200,000 to 250,000 clones, around 84% detected once. Sequencing was carried out using peripheral blood. Source of these receptors: a man aged 50 to 60 with COVID-19, enrolled during active disease.

The chain joins TRBV11-1 to TRBJ2-7, with a tentative D call TRBD2 (6 bases). Germline V gene lookup returns CDR1 SGHAT and CDR2 FQDESV (reference sequence). Between the trimmed V and J ends, which lost 7 bases and 5 bases, there was a span of 18 bases. This CDR3 region has 14 residues. CDR3 DNA: TGTGCCAGCAAACGGGACTCCAGGAAGGACGAGCAGTACTTC. Amino acid sequence: CASKRDSRKDEQYF. Full variable domain (remainder filled in from reference TRBV11-1 and TRBJ2-7): EAEVAQSPRYKITEKSQAVAFWCDPISGHATLYWYRQILGQGPELLVQFQDESVVDDSQLPKDRFSAERLKGVDSTLKIQPAELGDSAMYLCASKRDSRKDEQYFGPGTRLTVT.

This chain connects TRBV6-2 or TRBV6-3 to TRBJ2-3; 7 nucleotides agree with TRBD1. Germline CDR1 and CDR2: MNHEY and SVGEGT. The trim removed 2 bases at V and 0 bases at J, leaving 5 bases unmatched. The length of the CDR3 is 16 residues. For the CDR3, the DNA is TGTGCCAGCAGTTACGGCGAACAGGGGAGCACAGATACGCAGTATTTT. Translation gives CASSYGEQGSTDTQYF.

V gene TRBV19 combines with J gene TRBJ1-5; 7 bases map to TRBD1. Losses at the gene ends were 6 bases for V and 2 bases for J; bases not matched to a gene: 10. The CDR3 is 16 amino acids. Germline CDR1 LNHDA, CDR2 SQIVND (reference sequence). This chain's CDR3 is CASSRLGTVGNQPQHF. CDR3 nucleotide sequence: TGTGCCAGTAGCCGCCTCGGGACAGTAGGCAATCAGCCCCAGCATTTT.

The chain couples TRBV25-1 to TRBJ2-5; 8 nucleotides agree with TRBD1. The CDR3 has 16 amino acids. Trimming removed 2 bases from V and 3 bases from J; junction bases left unmatched: 8. Per the germline V gene, CDR1 is MGHDK and CDR2 is SYGVNS. CDR3 region: CASSENWGQEKETQYF. CDR3 bases: TGTGCCAGCAGTGAAAATTGGGGACAGGAAAAAGAGACCCAGTACTTC.

V usage is TRBV2 and J usage is TRBJ1-5; possible D gene TRBD1, 5 bases. The germline gives CDR1 SNHLY, CDR2 FYNNEI. V shed 6 bases and J shed 2 bases, with 8 bases lying between them. CDR3 length: 13 amino acids. CDR3 in DNA: TGTGCCAGCAGCCTGACAGGCAATCAGCCCCAGCATTTT. This sequence encodes CASSLTGNQPQHF.

J is TRBJ1-3 and V is TRBV4-3; 7 bases map to TRBD1. CDR3 length: 13 residues. Germline V gives CDR1 LGHNA, CDR2 YSLEER. The junction had 8 bases not matched to a gene; V was cut back by 4 bases and J by 11 bases. DNA of the CDR3: TGCGCCAGCAGCCCTCAGGGGGGCAGCGCCATATATTTT. Translated, it gives CASSPQGGSAIYF.

Note on this clone: One end of the junction is discordant with germline, which a read error may explain. This chain joins TRBV9 and TRBJ2-2, with D possibly being TRBD1 or TRBD2 (8 bases each). The CDR3 extends over 18 amino acids. Germline CDR1 SGDLS, CDR2 YYNGEE. The CDR3 DNA follows: TGTGCCCGCAGCGCGGGGGGCAGGGGGCAAGCGAACACCGGGGAGCTGTTTTTT. It translates to CARSAGGRGQANTGELFF.

The V and J genes are TRBV5-8 and TRBJ2-7; D may be TRBD1 (6 bases). Trimming removed 1 base at V and 5 bases at J, with 13 bases between. The CDR3 totals 14 residues. Germline lookup yields CDR1 SGHTS and CDR2 YDEGEE. The DNA of the CDR3 is TGTGCCAGCAGCTTGTACAGGGAAAGGGACGAGCAGTACTTC. It yields the protein CASSLYRERDEQYF.

As regards this clone: Sequence at one end of the junction differs from germline and may be a read error. V and J are TRBV7-7 and TRBJ2-7; no firm D call. CDR3 length: 13 amino acids. Germline V gene lookup returns CDR1 SSHAT and CDR2 FNYEAQ (reference sequence). The DNA of the CDR3 is TGTGCTAGCAGCTTAGGGCAGAACTACGAGCAGTACTTC. Its protein is CASSLGQNYEQYF.

The chain employs TRBV15 and TRBJ1-2, with 10 bases lining up with TRBD1. The V segment lost 1 base and the J segment 2 bases; nucleotides outside the gene matches: 1. Germline V gene sequence: CDR1 LNHNV, CDR2 YYDKDF (reference sequence). The CDR3 is 15 amino acids. This CDR3 is CATSRGGQGNYGYTF. The CDR3 DNA is TGTGCCACCAGCAGAGGGGGACAGGGGAACTATGGCTACACCTTC.

The chain links TRBV6-2 or TRBV6-3 to TRBJ2-1, with 7 bases that match TRBD1. The V segment lost 6 bases and the J segment 4 bases; nucleotides outside the gene matches: 3. The germline CDR1 and CDR2 sequences are MNHEY and SVGEGT. This CDR3 comprises 13 residues. The chain's CDR3 is CASSRQGYNEQFF. For the CDR3, the DNA is TGTGCCAGCAGCCGACAGGGTTACAATGAGCAGTTCTTC.

The chain carries TRBV20-1 and TRBJ1-1; the D is unclear. Trimming cost V 6 bases and J 4 bases, with 9 bases left between them. The CDR3 runs to 11 residues. In germline, CDR1 is DFQATT, CDR2 SNEGSKA (reference sequence). This CDR3 is CSAHRGTEAFF. CDR3 bases: TGCAGTGCCCATCGGGGCACTGAAGCTTTCTTT.

This clone was counted a single time. The J gene is TRBJ2-5, the V gene TRBV2; D not certain. The germline V and J ends were trimmed by 2 bases and 4 bases, with 8 bases remaining between them. Germline loops: CDR1 SNHLY, CDR2 FYNNEI. The CDR3 totals 13 residues. The chain's CDR3 is CASSETFRETQYF. As DNA, the CDR3 is TGTGCCAGCAGTGAAACCTTTAGAGAGACCCAGTACTTC.

The genes are TRBV5-4 and TRBJ2-7; D may be TRBD1 (6 bases). From germline, CDR1 is SGHNT and CDR2 YYREEE (reference sequence). This CDR3 is built from 18 residues. V was cut by 0 bases and J by 3 bases, with 22 bases left in between. The CDR3 is CASSLGGHINGANYEQYF. In DNA form, the CDR3 reads TGTGCCAGCAGCTTGGGGGGGCACATCAACGGGGCAAACTACGAGCAGTACTTC.

Comment on this clone: Other DNA variants within this sample encode the same CDR3. The V and J genes are TRBV19 and TRBJ2-5; tentatively, D is TRBD1 (5 bases). This CDR3 region has 13 residues. The germline gives CDR1 LNHDA, CDR2 SQIVND (reference sequence). The ends were cut back, 5 bases at V and 1 base at J, with 8 bases in the middle. The CDR3 DNA reads TGTGCCAGTAGTGGGGCATCCCAAGAGACCCAGTACTTC. It yields the protein CASSGASQETQYF.

Only a few counts were recorded for this clone. The rearrangement links TRBV9 to TRBJ1-3; D gene uncertain. Germline CDR1 SGDLS, CDR2 YYNGEE. Trimming stripped 3 bases from V and 0 bases from J, with 13 bases between. The length of the CDR3 is 16 residues. In nucleotides, the CDR3 is TGTGCCAGCAGCGGTTTGAGGGCGAACTCTGGAAACACCATATATTTT. Residues: CASSGLRANSGNTIYF.

V gene TRBV28 combines with J gene TRBJ2-7; 8 nucleotides agree with TRBD2. Per the germline V gene, CDR1 is MDHEN and CDR2 is SYDVKM. V was clipped by 2 bases and J by 4 bases; unmatched bases: 4. The CDR3 has 14 residues. The CDR3 here is CASSLAGGYYEQYF. DNA for the CDR3: TGTGCCAGCAGTTTAGCGGGGGGATATTACGAGCAGTACTTC.